This T cell receptor beta chain comes out of a study of blood T cells in healthy people across ages. The study, taken as a whole, reports: Older individuals had lower TCR beta diversity per million T cells (the decline was roughly linear).

Through a sample-barcoded 5' primer and a J-beta primer mix, a second PCR was run for roughly 7 to 11 cycles. MiXCR, applied by TCRdb to the 5' RACE reads, yields one record per CDR3 protein. The repertoire holds 750,000 to 1,000,000 distinct CDR3 sequences, almost 30% seen once, with roughly 10% in the top ten. The length of the CDR3 is 20 residues. V trimming: 6 bases; J trimming: 2 bases; junction bases outside the gene matches: 17. Per-sample PBMC isolation yielded at least 6.5 million cells. This clonotype was counted only a few times. Antigen specificity is unknown. The same specimen was also included in a second study, on T cells of mothers and their children. In that study: Each child contributed roughly 3.2 million TCR beta CDR3 reads, while each mother contributed over 8 million.

The chain carries TRBV12-3 or TRBV12-4 and TRBJ1-5; 12 nucleotides line up with TRBD1. The sequence derives from a middle-aged woman in good health. Sequencing was carried out using blood. The CDR3 nucleotides are TGTGCCAGCAGAACCCTCGGTCCGGGACAGGGGGCGAGGGGCAATCAGCCCCAGCATTTT. Translation: CASRTLGPGQGARGNQPQHF.